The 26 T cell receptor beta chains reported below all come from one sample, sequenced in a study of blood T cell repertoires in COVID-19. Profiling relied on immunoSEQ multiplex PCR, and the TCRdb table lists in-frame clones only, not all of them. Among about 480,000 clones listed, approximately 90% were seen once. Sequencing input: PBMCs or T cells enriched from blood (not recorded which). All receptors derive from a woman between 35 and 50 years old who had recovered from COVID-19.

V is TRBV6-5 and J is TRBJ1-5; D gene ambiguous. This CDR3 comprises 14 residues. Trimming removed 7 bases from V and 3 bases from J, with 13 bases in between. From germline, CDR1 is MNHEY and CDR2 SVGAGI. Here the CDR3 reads CASTPDTNNQPQHF. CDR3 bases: TGTGCCAGCACCCCAGACACCAACAATCAGCCCCAGCATTTT.

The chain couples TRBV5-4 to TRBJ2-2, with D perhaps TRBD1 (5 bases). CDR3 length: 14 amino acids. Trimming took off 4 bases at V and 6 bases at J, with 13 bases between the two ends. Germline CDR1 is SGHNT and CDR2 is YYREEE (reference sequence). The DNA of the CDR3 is TGTGCCAGCAGCAACCAGGGTACGGCCGGGGAGCTGTTTTTT. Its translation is CASSNQGTAGELFF.

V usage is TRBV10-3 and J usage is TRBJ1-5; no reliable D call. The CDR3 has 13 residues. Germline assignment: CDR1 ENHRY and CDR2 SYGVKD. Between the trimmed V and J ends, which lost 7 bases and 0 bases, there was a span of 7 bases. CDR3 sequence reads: CAINEYSNQPQHF. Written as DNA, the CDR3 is TGTGCCATCAATGAATATAGCAATCAGCCCCAGCATTTT.

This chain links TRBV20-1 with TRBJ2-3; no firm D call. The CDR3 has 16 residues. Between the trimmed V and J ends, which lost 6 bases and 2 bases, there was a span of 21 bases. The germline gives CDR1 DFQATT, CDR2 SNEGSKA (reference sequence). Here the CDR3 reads CSASPASRRSTDTQYF. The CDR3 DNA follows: TGCAGTGCCAGTCCCGCCTCGCGCCGATCCACAGATACGCAGTATTTT.

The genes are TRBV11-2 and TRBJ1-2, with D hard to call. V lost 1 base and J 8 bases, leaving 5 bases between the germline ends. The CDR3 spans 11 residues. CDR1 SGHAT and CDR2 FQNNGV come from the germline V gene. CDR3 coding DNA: TGTGCCAGCAGCTTAGTGCGGGGCTACACCTTC. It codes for CASSLVRGYTF. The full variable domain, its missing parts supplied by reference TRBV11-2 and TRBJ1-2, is EAGVAQSPRYKIIEKRQSVAFWCNPISGHATLYWYQQILGQGPKLLIQFQNNGVVDDSQLPKDRFSAERLKGVDSTLKIQPAKLEDSAVYLCASSLVRGYTFGSGTRLTVV.

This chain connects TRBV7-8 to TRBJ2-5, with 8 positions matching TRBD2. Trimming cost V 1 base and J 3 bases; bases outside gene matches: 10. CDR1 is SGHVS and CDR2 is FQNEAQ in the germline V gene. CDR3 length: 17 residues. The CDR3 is CASSLGRGSGDKETQYF. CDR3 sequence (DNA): TGTGCCAGCAGCTTAGGTCGAGGTAGCGGGGATAAAGAGACCCAGTACTTC.

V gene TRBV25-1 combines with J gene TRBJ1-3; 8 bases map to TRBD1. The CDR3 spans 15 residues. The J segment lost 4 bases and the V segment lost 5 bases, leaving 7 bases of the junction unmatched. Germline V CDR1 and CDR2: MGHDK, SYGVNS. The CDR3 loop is CASSTGQGAGNTIYF. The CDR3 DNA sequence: TGTGCCAGCAGTACAGGACAGGGTGCGGGAAACACCATATATTTT.

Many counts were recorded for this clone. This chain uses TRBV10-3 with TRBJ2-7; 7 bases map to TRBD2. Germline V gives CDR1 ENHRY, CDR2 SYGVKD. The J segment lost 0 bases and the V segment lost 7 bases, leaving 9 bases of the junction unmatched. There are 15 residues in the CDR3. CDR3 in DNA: TGTGCCATCAACCCTAGCGGCTTTAGCTCCTACGAGCAGTACTTC. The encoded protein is CAINPSGFSSYEQYF.

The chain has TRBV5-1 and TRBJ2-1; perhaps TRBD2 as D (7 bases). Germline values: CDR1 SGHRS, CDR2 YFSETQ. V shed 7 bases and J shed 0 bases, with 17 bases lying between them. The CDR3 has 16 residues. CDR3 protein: CASSRGSGGSYNEQFF. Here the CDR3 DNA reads TGCGCCAGCTCCAGGGGATCGGGGGGCTCCTACAATGAGCAGTTCTTC.

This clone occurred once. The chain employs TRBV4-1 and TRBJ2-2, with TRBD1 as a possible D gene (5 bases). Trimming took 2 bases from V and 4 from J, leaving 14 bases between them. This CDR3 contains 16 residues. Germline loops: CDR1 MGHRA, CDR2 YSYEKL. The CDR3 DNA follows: TGCGCCAGCAGCCAACCCGTGGGGCAATTCACCGGGGAGCTGTTTTTT. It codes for CASSQPVGQFTGELFF.

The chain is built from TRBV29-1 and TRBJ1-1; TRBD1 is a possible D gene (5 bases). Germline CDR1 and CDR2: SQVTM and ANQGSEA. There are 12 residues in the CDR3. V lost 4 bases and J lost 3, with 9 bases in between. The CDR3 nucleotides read TGCAGCGTTGGACAGCGGGACACTGAAGCTTTCTTT. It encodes CSVGQRDTEAFF.

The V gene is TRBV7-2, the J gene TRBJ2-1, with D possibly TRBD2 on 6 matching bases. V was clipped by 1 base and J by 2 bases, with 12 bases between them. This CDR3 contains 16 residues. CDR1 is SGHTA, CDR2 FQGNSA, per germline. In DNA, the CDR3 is TGTGCCAGCAGCTTAGAGTCTAGCGTCCCCTACAATGAGCAGTTCTTC. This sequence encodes CASSLESSVPYNEQFF.

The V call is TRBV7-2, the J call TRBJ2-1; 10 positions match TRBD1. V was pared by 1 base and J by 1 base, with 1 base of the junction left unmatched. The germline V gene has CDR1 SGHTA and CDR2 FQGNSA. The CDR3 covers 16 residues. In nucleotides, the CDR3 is TGTGCCAGCAGCTTAGGGGGACAGGGGTCCTACAATGAGCAGTTCTTC. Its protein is CASSLGGQGSYNEQFF.

In DNA, the CDR3 is TGTGCCATCGACACCGGGACAGAGGCTTTCTTT. This codes for CAIDTGTEAFF. This sequence joins TRBV5-4 and TRBJ1-1, with 7 bases fitting TRBD1. CDR1 is SGHNT, CDR2 YYREEE, per germline (reference sequence). Germline trimming cut 9 bases from V and 11 bases from J; bases unmatched to any gene: 10. The CDR3 loop spans 11 amino acids. The complete variable domain, with remaining parts taken from reference TRBV5-4 and TRBJ1-1, reads ETGVTQSPTHLIKTRGQQVTLRCSSQSGHNTVSWYQQALGQGPQFIFQYYREEENGRGNFPPRFSGLQFPNYSSELNVNALELDDSALYLCAIDTGTEAFFGQGTRLTVV.

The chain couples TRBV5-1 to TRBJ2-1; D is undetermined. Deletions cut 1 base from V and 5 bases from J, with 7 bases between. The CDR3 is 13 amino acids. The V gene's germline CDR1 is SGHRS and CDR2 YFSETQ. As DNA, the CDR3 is TGCGCCAGCAGCTTGATTCCAAACAATGAGCAGTTCTTC. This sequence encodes CASSLIPNNEQFF.

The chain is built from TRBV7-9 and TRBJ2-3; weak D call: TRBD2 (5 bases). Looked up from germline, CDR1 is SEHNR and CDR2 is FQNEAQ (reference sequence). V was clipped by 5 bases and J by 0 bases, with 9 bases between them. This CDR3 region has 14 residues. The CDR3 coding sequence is TGTGCCAGCAGCGGACTCGGCAGCACAGATACGCAGTATTTT. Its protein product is CASSGLGSTDTQYF. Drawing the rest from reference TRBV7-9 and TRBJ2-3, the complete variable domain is DTGVSQNPRHKITKRGQNVTFRCDPISEHNRLYWYRQTLGQGPEFLTYFQNEAQLEKSRLLSDRFSAERPKGSFSTLEIQRTEQGDSAMYLCASSGLGSTDTQYFGPGTRLTVL.

The CDR3 here is CASSLALEETQYF. CDR3 coding DNA: TGTGCCAGCAGCTTAGCCCTTGAAGAGACCCAGTACTTC. The gene calls are TRBV7-7 and TRBJ2-5; D not resolved. CDR3 length: 13 residues. CDR1 and CDR2 (germline): SSHAT, FNYEAQ (reference sequence). Trimming removed 0 bases at V and 3 bases at J, with 5 bases between.

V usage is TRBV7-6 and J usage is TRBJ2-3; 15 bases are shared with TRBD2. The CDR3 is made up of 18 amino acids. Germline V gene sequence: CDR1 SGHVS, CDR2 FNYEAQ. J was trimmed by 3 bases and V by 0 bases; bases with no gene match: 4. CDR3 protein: CASSLAIGLAGGTDTQYF. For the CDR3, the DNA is TGTGCCAGCAGCTTAGCAATCGGACTAGCGGGAGGGACAGATACGCAGTATTTT.

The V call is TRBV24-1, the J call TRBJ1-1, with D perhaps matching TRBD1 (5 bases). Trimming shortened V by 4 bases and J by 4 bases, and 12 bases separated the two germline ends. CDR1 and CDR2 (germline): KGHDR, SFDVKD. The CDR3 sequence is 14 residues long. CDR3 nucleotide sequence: TGTGCCACCAGTGAGTCGCCAGGGTCCACTGAAGCTTTCTTT. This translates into CATSESPGSTEAFF.

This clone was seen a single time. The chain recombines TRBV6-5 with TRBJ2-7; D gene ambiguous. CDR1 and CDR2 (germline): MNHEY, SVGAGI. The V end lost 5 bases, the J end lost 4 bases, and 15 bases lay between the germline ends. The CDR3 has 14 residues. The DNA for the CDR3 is TGTGCCAGCAGTCCTCTCGGGTCTAAGTACGAGCAGTACTTC. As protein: CASSPLGSKYEQYF.

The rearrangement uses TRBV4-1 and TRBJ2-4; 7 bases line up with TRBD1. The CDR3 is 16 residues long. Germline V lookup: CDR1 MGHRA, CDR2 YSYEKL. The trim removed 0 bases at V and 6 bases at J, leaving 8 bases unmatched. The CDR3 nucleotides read TGCGCCAGCAGCCAAGAACAGGGGCCGAACCCAAACATTCAGTACTTC. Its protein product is CASSQEQGPNPNIQYF.

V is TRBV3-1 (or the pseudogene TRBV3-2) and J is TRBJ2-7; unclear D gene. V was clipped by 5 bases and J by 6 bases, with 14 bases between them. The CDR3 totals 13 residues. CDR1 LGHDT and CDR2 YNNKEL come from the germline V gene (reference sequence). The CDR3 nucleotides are TGTGCCAGCAGCGCCCGGTCCCCCTCCGAGCAGTACTTC. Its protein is CASSARSPSEQYF.

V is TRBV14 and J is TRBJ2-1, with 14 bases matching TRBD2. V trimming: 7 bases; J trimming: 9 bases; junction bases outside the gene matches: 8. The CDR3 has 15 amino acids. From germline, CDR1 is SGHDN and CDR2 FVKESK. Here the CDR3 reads CASIYGTSGSFEQFF. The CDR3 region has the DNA TGTGCCAGCATCTACGGGACTAGCGGGAGTTTTGAGCAGTTCTTC.

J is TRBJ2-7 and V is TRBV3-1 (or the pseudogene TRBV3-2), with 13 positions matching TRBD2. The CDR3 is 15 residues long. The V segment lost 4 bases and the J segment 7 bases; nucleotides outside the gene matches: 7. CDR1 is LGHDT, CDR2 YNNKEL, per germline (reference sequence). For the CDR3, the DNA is TGTGCCAGCAGCCGAACTAGCGGGAGGGCTAGTGAGCAGTACTTC. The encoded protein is CASSRTSGRASEQYF.

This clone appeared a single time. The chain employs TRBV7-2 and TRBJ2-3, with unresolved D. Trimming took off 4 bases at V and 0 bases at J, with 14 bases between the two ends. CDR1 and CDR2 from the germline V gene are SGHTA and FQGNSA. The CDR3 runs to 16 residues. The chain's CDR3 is CASSSWSMASTDTQYF. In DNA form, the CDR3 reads TGTGCCAGCAGCTCGTGGTCCATGGCTAGCACAGATACGCAGTATTTT.

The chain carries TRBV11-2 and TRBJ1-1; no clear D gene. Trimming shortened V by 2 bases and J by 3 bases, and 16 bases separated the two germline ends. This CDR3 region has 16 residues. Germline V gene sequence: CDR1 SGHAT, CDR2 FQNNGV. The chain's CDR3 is CASSLSLTGRYTEAFF. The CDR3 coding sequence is TGTGCCAGCAGCTTATCCCTTACGGGAAGATACACTGAAGCTTTCTTT.